Listed below are T cell receptor beta chains from one sample, sequenced in a study of cytomegalovirus exposure and HLA in healthy donors. The table came from immunoSEQ multiplex PCR; TCRdb's copy has only in-frame clones and leaves some out. The table shows some 130,000 clones, with approximately 80% occurring only once. The sequencing sample was made of PBMCs. These receptors were obtained from a man younger than 40 in good health and CMV-seropositive. Both conserved end residues are part of each CDR3. D genes are given only for firm matches. The size field is filled for only some rows; it gives once, few, many or a size class.

d_gene	j_gene	v_gene	abundance	CDR3aa	CDR3nt
.	TRBJ2-1	TRBV6-4	.	CASSDSMGLGEQFF	TGTGCCAGCAGTGACTCGATGGGACTCGGGGAGCAGTTCTTC
.	TRBJ2-3	TRBV5-1	few	CASSLGARSTDTQYF	TGCGCCAGCAGCTTAGGGGCTAGGAGCACAGATACGCAGTATTTT
TRBD1	TRBJ2-5	TRBV5-5	.	CASSSGTGAQATQYF	TGTGCCAGCAGCTCCGGGACAGGGGCCCAGGCAACCCAGTACTTC
TRBD2	TRBJ2-1	TRBV5-1	.	CASSRSSGRGGLNEQFF	TGCGCCAGCAGCCGATCCAGCGGGCGGGGGGGCCTCAATGAGCAGTTCTTC
.	TRBJ2-3	TRBV4-2	.	CASSQDRRDTQYF	TGTGCCAGCAGCCAAGATCGGCGGGATACGCAGTATTTT
TRBD1	TRBJ1-1	TRBV5-1	.	CASSSNPIGQAVEAFF	TGCGCCAGCAGCTCAAACCCGATTGGACAGGCGGTAGAGGCTTTCTTT
TRBD1	TRBJ1-2	TRBV28	.	CASSGPNRGGYGYTF	TGTGCCAGCAGTGGCCCCAACAGGGGCGGGTATGGCTACACCTTC
.	TRBJ1-2	TRBV7-9	.	CASSFILGGAVYGYTF	TGTGCCAGCAGCTTCATTCTGGGGGGGGCGGTCTATGGCTACACCTTC
.	TRBJ1-2	TRBV5-6	few	CASSLSSGEGGYTF	TGTGCCAGCAGCTTGAGTAGCGGGGAGGGTGGCTACACCTTC
TRBD2	TRBJ2-1	TRBV5-1	once	CASSLVAGASYNEQFF	TGCGCCAGCAGCTTGGTAGCGGGAGCTTCCTACAATGAGCAGTTCTTC
.	TRBJ1-1	TRBV29-1	.	CSVMTDLNTEAFF	TGCAGCGTGATGACAGATCTGAACACTGAAGCTTTCTTT
TRBD1	TRBJ1-2	TRBV30	.	CAWSIQGGGYTF	TGTGCCTGGAGTATCCAGGGGGGTGGCTACACCTTC
TRBD2	TRBJ2-1	TRBV9	few	CASSFRTSGSGEQFF	TGTGCCAGCAGCTTCCGGACTAGCGGGAGCGGTGAGCAGTTCTTC
.	TRBJ1-2	TRBV6-4	.	CASSAGLNYGYTF	TGTGCCAGCAGTGCAGGGCTTAACTATGGCTACACCTTC
TRBD2	TRBJ2-5	TRBV12-5	.	CASARPGGETQYF	TGTGCTAGTGCCAGACCGGGGGGGGAGACCCAGTACTTC
.	TRBJ2-2	TRBV2	few	CASSEARLIGELFF	TGTGCCAGCAGTGAAGCGCGACTCATCGGGGAGCTGTTTTTT
.	TRBJ2-1	TRBV18	.	CASSPSLAGGLHEQFF	TGTGCCAGCTCACCGTCGCTAGCAGGAGGGCTTCATGAGCAGTTCTTC
.	TRBJ1-1	TRBV7-9	.	CASSLEGDGSRGFF	TGTGCCAGCAGCTTAGAGGGGGACGGATCCCGAGGTTTCTTT
.	TRBJ2-3	TRBV7-3	.	CASSPNAADTQYF	TGTGCCAGCAGTCCCAATGCGGCAGATACGCAGTATTTT
.	TRBJ1-5	TRBV19	.	CASSIPHQRQPQHF	TGTGCCAGTAGTATACCCCACCAGCGGCAGCCCCAGCATTTT
TRBD1	TRBJ2-3	TRBV5-6	few	CASNLQGATPGTDTQYF	TGTGCCAGCAACCTCCAGGGGGCGACCCCCGGGACAGATACGCAGTATTTT
.	TRBJ2-3	TRBV6-4	.	CASSDGPTDTQYF	TGTGCCAGCAGTGACGGGCCTACAGATACGCAGTATTTT
.	TRBJ2-7	TRBV7-8	.	CASSLRSPYEQYF	TGTGCCAGCAGCTTGCGGAGCCCTTACGAGCAGTACTTC